Included here is one TCR beta chain sequence, with context. Its antigen remains unknown. Repertoires were generated with immunoSEQ multiplex PCR, while TCRdb's copy carries only in-frame clones and drops some. The table lists around 160,000 clones, 75% to 90% of them singletons, with around 4.1% in the top ten. The sample originates from a study of T cell responses to AZD1222 COVID-19 vaccine. Points from the study as a whole: At baseline, just 6 or 7 AZD1222 recipients tested seropositive.

Germline CDR1 WNHNN, CDR2 SYGVQD (reference sequence). Unmatched junction bases numbered 11, after V lost 3 bases and J lost 5 bases. The length of the CDR3 is 16 residues. V usage is TRBV10-1 and J usage is TRBJ2-3; 7 bases map to TRBD1. This material consisted of peripheral blood, taken on day 0 of MenACWY control vaccination. The clonotype comes from an adult in good health. The CDR3 is CASSERGTVGKDTQYF. CDR3 nucleotides: TGCGCCAGCAGTGAAAGGGGGACAGTCGGGAAAGATACGCAGTATTTT.